Given below is one TCR beta chain in context. The entry originates in a study of blood T cell repertoires in COVID-19. Study overall: Sources were T cells, B-cell-depleted T cells, or PBMCs; the material itself was cDNA or gDNA.

From germline, CDR1 is LGHDT and CDR2 YNNKEL (reference sequence). The V end was cut by 1 base, the J end by 3 bases, with 13 bases between. The CDR3 spans 15 residues. Source study methods: Reference gene primers were amplified, and this amplification served to estimate nucleated cell counts. Here immunoSEQ multiplex PCR was the method, and the copy in TCRdb shows in-frame clones only, minus some. V and J calls and clone size come straight from that table; D and trimming were deduced from the DNA. The table has more than 95,000 clones, roughly 90% seen once; the top ten hold approximately 5.6%. The clonotype originates from a human donor in a cohort sampled during active COVID-19. This chain joins TRBV3-1 (or the pseudogene TRBV3-2) and TRBJ2-7, with D perhaps matching TRBD1 (5 bases). Source material: peripheral blood. CDR3 nucleotides: TGTGCCAGCAGCCAAGGGAAGGGCAGGGTCTACGAGCAGTACTTC. As protein: CASSQGKGRVYEQYF.